The rows below give T cell receptor beta chains drawn from one sample of a study of Ad26.COV2.S vaccination and SARS-CoV-2 variants. Repertoires were generated with immunoSEQ multiplex PCR, while TCRdb's copy carries only in-frame clones and drops some. The sample consists of 350,000 to 500,000 clones, 89% of them appearing once. Sequenced material: peripheral blood, taken in a trial of Ad26.COV2.S vaccine versus placebo. Source of these receptors: a person between 18 and 60 years old who received the Ad26.COV2.S COVID-19 vaccine or a placebo. The CDR3 runs from the conserved cysteine through the conserved F or W. A D gene is named only where the DNA matches it firmly. Only some rows state a clone size, as once, few, many or a class for expanded clones.

d_call	v_call	clone_size	j_call	cdr3_nt	cdr3_aa
TRBD1	TRBV4-2	NA	TRBJ1-4	TGTGCCAGCAGCCTAAACAGGGGGCGAGACGAAAAACTGTTTTTT	CASSLNRGRDEKLFF
NA	TRBV21-1	NA	TRBJ2-1	TGTGCCAGCAGCAGGGGACAGGGGGCTTCCAGCGGGAGGGTAGGCTACAATGAGCAGTTCTTC	CASSRGQGASSGRVGYNEQFF
TRBD2	TRBV7-8	few	TRBJ2-2	TGTGCCAGCAGCCTGACTAGCCCCGGGGAGCTGTTTTTT	CASSLTSPGELFF
TRBD1	TRBV6-4	NA	TRBJ1-1	TGTGCCAGCAGTGTCCGGGACAGGGGTACTGAAGCTTTCTTT	CASSVRDRGTEAFF
TRBD2	TRBV6-5	NA	TRBJ2-1	TGTGCCAGCAGTTATGTAGGAGGGAGGGACAATGAGCAGTTCTTC	CASSYVGGRDNEQFF
NA	TRBV30	NA	TRBJ1-2	TGTGCCTGGAGTCCGAGGCCTTACTATGGCTACACCTTC	CAWSPRPYYGYTF
NA	TRBV9	NA	TRBJ1-5	TGTGCCAGCAGCGCGGACGGAACCAATCAGCCCCAGCATTTT	CASSADGTNQPQHF
TRBD2	TRBV3-1/TRBV3-2	NA	TRBJ2-7	TGTGCCAGCAGCCAAGGTCTAGCGGCCAGTTACGAGCAGTACTTC	CASSQGLAASYEQYF
NA	TRBV19	once	TRBJ1-2	TGTGCCAGTAGTTTAAGAGACCTTAGACGAGGCTACACCTTC	CASSLRDLRRGYTF
TRBD1	TRBV28	once	TRBJ2-2	TGTGCCAGCAGTTTCGCAACATTAGGGACAGGGTCGGGGGTGTACACCGGGGAGCTGTTTTTT	CASSFATLGTGSGVYTGELFF